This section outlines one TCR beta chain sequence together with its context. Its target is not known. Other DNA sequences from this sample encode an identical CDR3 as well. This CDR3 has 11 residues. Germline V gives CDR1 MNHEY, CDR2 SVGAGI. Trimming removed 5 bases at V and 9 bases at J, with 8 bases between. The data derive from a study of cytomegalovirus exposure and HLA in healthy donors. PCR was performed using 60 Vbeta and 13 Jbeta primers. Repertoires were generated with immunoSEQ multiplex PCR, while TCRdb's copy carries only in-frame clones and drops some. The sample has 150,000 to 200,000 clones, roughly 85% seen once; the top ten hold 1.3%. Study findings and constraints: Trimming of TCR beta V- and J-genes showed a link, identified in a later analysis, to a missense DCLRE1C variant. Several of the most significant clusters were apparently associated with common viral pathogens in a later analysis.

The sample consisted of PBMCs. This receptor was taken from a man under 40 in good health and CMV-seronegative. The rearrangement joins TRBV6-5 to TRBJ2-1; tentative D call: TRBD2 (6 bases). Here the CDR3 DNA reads TGTGCCAGCAGTCGAGCGGGTGAGCAGTTCTTC. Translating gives CASSRAGEQFF.